What follows are 3 T cell receptor beta chains derived from one specimen sequenced in a study of CD8 T cells in Susac syndrome. Roughly 0.45 to 1 ug RNA was reverse transcribed with random hexamers. MiXCR, applied by TCRdb to the immunoSEQ multiplex PCR reads, yields one record per CDR3 protein. The data hold some 200,000 distinct CDR3 sequences, with about 96% observed a single time. Sequenced input: CD4+ T cells from PBMCs. Receptor source: a human donor with multiple sclerosis.

The V call is TRBV29-1, the J call TRBJ2-5; the D gene is possibly TRBD2 (7 bases). Germline loops: CDR1 SQVTM, CDR2 ANQGSEA. Trimming removed 4 bases at V and 5 bases at J, with 17 bases between. This CDR3 comprises 14 residues. The CDR3 protein is CSVGEGTREETQYF. DNA of the CDR3: TGCAGCGTTGGGGAGGGGACACGGGAGGAGACCCAGTACTTC.

V gene TRBV27 combines with J gene TRBJ2-3; TRBD1 or TRBD2 may be the D gene (5 bases each). The germline CDR1 and CDR2 sequences are MNHEY and SMNVEV (reference sequence). The CDR3 sequence is 16 residues long. V lost 6 bases, J lost 2 bases, and 18 bases lay in between. This CDR3 is CASSPTPTGHTDTQYF. The CDR3 DNA follows: TGTGCCAGCAGCCCCACTCCCACGGGGCACACAGATACGCAGTATTTT.

The chain recombines TRBV29-1 with TRBJ1-1; D gene ambiguous. Germline-derived CDR1 and CDR2 are SQVTM and ANQGSEA. The CDR3 runs to 11 residues. V gave up 7 bases and J gave up 10 bases, with 16 bases separating them. CDR3 amino acids: CSAGEVVGAFF. The CDR3 DNA follows: TGCAGCGCCGGGGAGGTGGTAGGAGCTTTCTTT.